What follows describes a single T cell receptor (beta chain). Its specificity is unknown. This PCR relied on a set of 60 Vbeta primers and 13 Jbeta primers. Original methodology: About 11 million of tens of millions of unique TCR beta chains were shared, per a later count. Using immunoSEQ multiplex PCR, the repertoire was profiled, and TCRdb retains in-frame clones only, with some absent. Clone size and the V and J calls come from that table; the DNA yielded D and trimming. The data show some 210,000 clones, with more than 75% seen just once and around 1.4% held by the top ten. The CDR3 has 15 residues. V gave up 1 base and J gave up 7 bases; unmatched junction bases: 5. CDR1 SGHKS and CDR2 YYEKEE come from the germline V gene (reference sequence). The data belong to a study of cytomegalovirus exposure and HLA in healthy donors. General study findings and limits: The classifier reportedly diagnosed cytomegalovirus status with high sensitivity and specificity. The authors considered a cluster of highly shared sequence variants likely to be a sequencing artifact. Later on, an analysis showed TCR association rates differing by HLA locus, with DRB1 the most and HLA-C the fewest.

The TCR was taken from a young man in good health and CMV-seronegative. The V call is TRBV5-5, the J call TRBJ1-6; 7 nucleotides match TRBD1. Sequencing used PBMCs. CDR3 bases: TGTGCCAGCAGCTTGATAAAGGGGGCAAATTCACCCCTCCACTTT. Translated, it gives CASSLIKGANSPLHF.